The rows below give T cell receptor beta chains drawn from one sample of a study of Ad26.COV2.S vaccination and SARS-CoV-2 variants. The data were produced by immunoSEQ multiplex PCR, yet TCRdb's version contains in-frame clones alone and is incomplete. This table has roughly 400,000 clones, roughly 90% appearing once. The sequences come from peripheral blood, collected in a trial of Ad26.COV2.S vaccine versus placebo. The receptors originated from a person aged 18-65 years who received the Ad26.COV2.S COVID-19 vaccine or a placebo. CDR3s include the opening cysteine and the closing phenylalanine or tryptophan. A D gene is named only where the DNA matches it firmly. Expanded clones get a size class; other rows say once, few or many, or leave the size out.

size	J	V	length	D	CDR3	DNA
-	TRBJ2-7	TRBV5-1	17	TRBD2	CASSLTSGIQGSYEQYF	TGCGCCAGCAGCTTAACTAGCGGGATCCAGGGCTCCTACGAGCAGTACTTC
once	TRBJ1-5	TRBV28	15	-	CASSRATASNQPQHF	TGTGCCAGCAGCCGCGCGACAGCTAGCAATCAGCCCCAGCATTTT
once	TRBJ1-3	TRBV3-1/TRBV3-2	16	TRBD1	CASSQGGQVSGNTIYF	TGTGCCAGCAGCCAAGGGGGACAGGTCTCCGGAAACACCATATATTTT
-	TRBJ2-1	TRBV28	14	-	CASKGSRAGNEQFF	TGTGCCAGCAAGGGGTCTAGGGCCGGGAATGAGCAGTTCTTC
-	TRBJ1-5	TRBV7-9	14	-	CASSTGGGSKPQHF	TGTGCCAGCAGCACCGGCGGGGGAAGTAAGCCCCAGCATTTT
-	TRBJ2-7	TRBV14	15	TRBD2	CASSQDGLAPYEQYF	TGTGCCAGCAGCCAAGATGGACTAGCGCCCTACGAGCAGTACTTC
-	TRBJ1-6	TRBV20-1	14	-	CSASDTVTNSPLHF	TGCAGTGCCAGTGACACGGTTACTAATTCACCCCTCCACTTT
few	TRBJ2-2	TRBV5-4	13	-	CASSSVTTGELFF	TGTGCCAGCAGCTCCGTGACCACCGGGGAGCTGTTTTTT
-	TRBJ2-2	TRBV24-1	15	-	CATSDRRGNTGELFF	TGTGCCACCAGTGACCGCAGGGGCAACACCGGGGAGCTGTTTTTT
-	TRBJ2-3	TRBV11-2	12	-	CASSLGGDTQYF	TGTGCCAGCAGCTTAGGGGGAGATACGCAGTATTTT
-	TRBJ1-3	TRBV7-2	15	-	CASSLGGPSGNTIYF	TGTGCCAGCAGCTTAGGGGGCCCCTCTGGAAACACCATATATTTT
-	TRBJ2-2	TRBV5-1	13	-	CASSLRNTGELFF	TGCGCCAGCAGCTTGCGGAACACCGGGGAGCTGTTTTTT
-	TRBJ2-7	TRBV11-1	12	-	CASSLATYEQYF	TGTGCCAGCAGCCTTGCCACCTACGAGCAGTACTTC
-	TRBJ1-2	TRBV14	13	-	CASSQVPNYGYTF	TGTGCCAGCAGCCAAGTACCTAACTATGGCTACACCTTC
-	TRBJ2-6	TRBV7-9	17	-	CASSPRFSPSGANVLTF	TGTGCCAGCAGCCCTAGGTTTAGTCCCTCTGGGGCCAACGTCCTGACTTTC
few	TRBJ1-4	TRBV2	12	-	CASRRINEKLFF	TGTGCCAGCAGGCGGATTAATGAAAAACTGTTTTTT
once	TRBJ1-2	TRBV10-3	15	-	CAISESGDRDYGYTF	TGTGCCATCAGTGAATCTGGAGACCGGGACTATGGCTACACCTTC
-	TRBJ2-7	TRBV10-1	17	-	CASSESRQELRAYEQYF	TGCGCCAGCAGTGAGTCTCGACAGGAACTGAGGGCCTACGAGCAGTACTTC
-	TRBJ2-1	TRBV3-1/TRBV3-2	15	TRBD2	CASSPSGRAYNEQFF	TGTGCCAGCAGCCCGAGCGGGAGGGCCTACAATGAGCAGTTCTTC
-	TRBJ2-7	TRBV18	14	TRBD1	CASSPSDRASEQYF	TGTGCCAGCTCACCTTCGGACAGGGCGAGCGAGCAGTACTTC
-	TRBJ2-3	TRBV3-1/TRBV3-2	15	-	CASSQGTVGADTQYF	TGTGCCAGCAGCCAAGGGACAGTCGGGGCAGATACGCAGTATTTT
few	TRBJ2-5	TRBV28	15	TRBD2	CASSSGTSGMETQYF	TGTGCCAGCAGTTCCGGGACTAGCGGGATGGAGACCCAGTACTTC
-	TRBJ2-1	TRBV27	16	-	CASSPSGVGSYNEQFF	TGTGCCAGCAGCCCCTCCGGGGTGGGCTCCTACAATGAGCAGTTCTTC
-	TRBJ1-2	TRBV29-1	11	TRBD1	CSVSGGGGYTF	TGCAGCGTCTCAGGGGGGGGCGGCTACACCTTC
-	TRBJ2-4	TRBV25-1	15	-	CASSEYGLAKNIQYF	TGTGCCAGCAGTGAATATGGTCTAGCCAAAAACATTCAGTACTTC
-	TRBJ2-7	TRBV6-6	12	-	CASSHRMYEQYF	TGTGCCAGCAGTCATCGAATGTACGAGCAGTACTTC
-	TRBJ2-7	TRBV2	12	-	CASSEDTVEQYF	TGTGCCAGCAGTGAAGACACCGTCGAGCAGTACTTC
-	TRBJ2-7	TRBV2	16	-	CASSDSIPGDSYEQYF	TGTGCCAGCAGTGATAGCATTCCGGGAGACTCCTACGAGCAGTACTTC
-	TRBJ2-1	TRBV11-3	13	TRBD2	CASSRGDYNEQFF	TGTGCCAGCAGCCGGGGGGATTACAATGAGCAGTTCTTC
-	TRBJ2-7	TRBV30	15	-	CAWSVGISGAYEQYF	TGTGCCTGGAGTGTTGGGATTAGCGGCGCCTACGAGCAGTACTTC
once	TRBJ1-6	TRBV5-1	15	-	CASSRDGLYNSPLHF	TGCGCCAGCAGCCGCGACGGCCTCTATAATTCACCCCTCCACTTT
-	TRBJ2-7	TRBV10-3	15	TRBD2	CAIRREGLAGGEQYF	TGTGCCATCAGGCGGGAGGGCCTAGCGGGAGGCGAGCAGTACTTC
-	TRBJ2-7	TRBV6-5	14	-	CASTPGNEPYEQYF	TGTGCCAGCACCCCCGGAAACGAACCCTACGAGCAGTACTTC
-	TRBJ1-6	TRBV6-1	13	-	CASSETYDSPLHF	TGTGCCAGCAGTGAAACCTATGATTCACCCCTCCACTTT
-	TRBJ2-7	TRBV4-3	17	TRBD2	CASSQAGAGGFSYEQYF	TGCGCCAGCAGCCAAGCAGGAGCGGGAGGCTTCTCCTACGAGCAGTACTTC
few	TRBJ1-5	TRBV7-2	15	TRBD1	CASSPVPGQGGPQHF	TGTGCCAGCAGCCCCGTCCCGGGACAGGGGGGGCCCCAGCATTTT
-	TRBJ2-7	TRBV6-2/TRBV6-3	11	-	CASSRYYEQYF	TGTGCCAGCAGTCGGTACTACGAGCAGTACTTC
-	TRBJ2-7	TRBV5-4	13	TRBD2	CASSPGTMYEQYF	TGTGCCAGCAGCCCGGGGACTATGTACGAGCAGTACTTC
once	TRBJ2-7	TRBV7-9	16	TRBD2	CASSLVSGRANVEQYF	TGTGCCAGCAGCTTAGTTAGCGGGAGGGCAAATGTTGAGCAGTACTTC
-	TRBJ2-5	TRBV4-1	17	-	CASSRPPPGQDKETQYF	TGCGCCAGCAGCCGTCCCCCCCCGGGGCAGGACAAAGAGACCCAGTACTTC
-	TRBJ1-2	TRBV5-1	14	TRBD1	CASSLSGQDYGYTF	TGCGCCAGCAGCTTGTCCGGACAGGACTATGGCTACACCTTC
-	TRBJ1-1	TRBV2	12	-	CASSEAGFEAFF	TGTGCCAGCAGTGAAGCGGGCTTTGAAGCTTTCTTT
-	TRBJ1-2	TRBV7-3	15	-	CASSAFRAPNYGYTF	TGTGCCAGCAGCGCCTTCAGGGCCCCTAACTATGGCTACACCTTC
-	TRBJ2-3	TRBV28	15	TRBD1	CASSPSGQHTDTQYF	TGTGCCAGCAGTCCTTCGGGACAGCACACAGATACGCAGTATTTT
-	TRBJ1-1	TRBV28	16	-	CASSLFWGTGDTEAFF	TGTGCCAGCAGTTTATTTTGGGGGACTGGGGACACTGAAGCTTTCTTT
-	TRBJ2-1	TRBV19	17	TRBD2	CASTPLVLAGPRDEQFF	TGTGCCAGTACCCCCCTCGTTCTAGCGGGGCCCAGGGATGAGCAGTTCTTC
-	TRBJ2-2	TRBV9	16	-	CASSPTLPGITGELFF	TGTGCCAGCAGCCCAACTCTCCCAGGGATCACCGGGGAGCTGTTTTTT
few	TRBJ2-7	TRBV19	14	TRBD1	CASSTGQGREEQYF	TGTGCCAGTAGTACCGGACAGGGTAGAGAAGAGCAGTACTTC
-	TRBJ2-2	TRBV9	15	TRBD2	CASSVDLAGAGELFF	TGTGCCAGCAGCGTAGATTTAGCGGGAGCCGGGGAGCTGTTTTTT
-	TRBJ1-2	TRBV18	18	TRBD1	CASSPLSAGQVSNYGYTF	TGTGCCAGCTCACCACTTAGCGCCGGACAGGTTTCTAACTATGGCTACACCTTC
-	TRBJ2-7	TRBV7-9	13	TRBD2	CASRAGATYEQYF	TGTGCCAGTAGAGCGGGAGCCACATACGAGCAGTACTTC
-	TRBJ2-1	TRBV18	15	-	CASSPSGSGYNEQFF	TGTGCCAGCTCACCCTCCGGATCGGGGTACAATGAGCAGTTCTTC
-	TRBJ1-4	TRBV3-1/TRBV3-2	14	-	CASSPYRDNEKLFF	TGTGCCAGCAGCCCCTACAGGGATAATGAAAAACTGTTTTTT